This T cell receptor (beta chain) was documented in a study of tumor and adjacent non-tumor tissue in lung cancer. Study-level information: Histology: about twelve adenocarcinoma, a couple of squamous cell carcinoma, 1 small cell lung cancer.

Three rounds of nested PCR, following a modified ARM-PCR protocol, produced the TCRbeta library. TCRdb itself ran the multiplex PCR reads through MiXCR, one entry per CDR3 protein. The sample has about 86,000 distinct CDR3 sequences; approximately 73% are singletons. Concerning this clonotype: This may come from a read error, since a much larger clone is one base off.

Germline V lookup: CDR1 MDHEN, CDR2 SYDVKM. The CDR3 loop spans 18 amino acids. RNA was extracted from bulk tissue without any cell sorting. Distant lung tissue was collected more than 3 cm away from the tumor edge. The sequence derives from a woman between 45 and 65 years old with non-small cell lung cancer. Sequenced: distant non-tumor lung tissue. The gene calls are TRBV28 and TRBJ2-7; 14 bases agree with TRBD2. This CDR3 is CASSSLGLAGGSSYDQYF. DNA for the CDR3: TGTGCCAGCAGTTCCCTCGGACTAGCGGGAGGATCCTCCTACGATCAGTACTTC.